Listed below are T cell receptor beta chains from one sample, sequenced in a study of T cell changes during pregnancy in multiple sclerosis. The data were produced by immunoSEQ multiplex PCR, yet TCRdb's version contains in-frame clones alone and is incomplete. The sample lists 35,000 to 50,000 clones, approximately 91% occurring once. Sequencing was done on a sample of PBMCs (not recorded whether the cells were cultured). The receptors originated from a female donor with multiple sclerosis, enrolled in a pregnancy study. Each CDR3 is given with its conserved first and last residue. The D gene is left open where the match is weak. Only part of the rows carry a size: once, few, many, or a class if the clone is expanded.

D gene: .; clone size: .; V gene: TRBV5-1; J gene: TRBJ2-5; CDR3 protein: CASSLGQAKIQETQYF; CDR3 DNA: TGCGCCAGCAGCTTGGGGCAGGCCAAGATCCAAGAGACCCAGTACTTC
D gene: .; clone size: .; V gene: TRBV18; J gene: TRBJ2-3; CDR3 protein: CASSPLNGPDTQYF; CDR3 DNA: TGTGCCAGCTCACCACTGAACGGCCCAGATACGCAGTATTTT
D gene: .; clone size: .; V gene: TRBV4-2; J gene: TRBJ2-3; CDR3 protein: CASSQERSRGGADTQYF; CDR3 DNA: TGTGCCAGCAGCCAAGAGAGGAGCAGGGGTGGCGCAGATACGCAGTATTTT
D gene: .; clone size: .; V gene: TRBV6-1; J gene: TRBJ2-7; CDR3 protein: CASSEARVWEQYF; CDR3 DNA: TGTGCCAGCAGTGAAGCAAGAGTTTGGGAGCAGTACTTC
D gene: .; clone size: few; V gene: TRBV7-2; J gene: TRBJ2-2; CDR3 protein: CASSSASTGELFF; CDR3 DNA: TGTGCCAGCAGCTCCGCATCCACCGGGGAGCTGTTTTTT
D gene: .; clone size: once; V gene: TRBV28; J gene: TRBJ1-1; CDR3 protein: CASSPRAMNTEAFF; CDR3 DNA: TGTGCCAGCTCCCCCAGGGCGATGAACACTGAAGCTTTCTTT
D gene: TRBD1; clone size: .; V gene: TRBV27; J gene: TRBJ2-3; CDR3 protein: CASTLRTGAPDTQYF; CDR3 DNA: TGTGCCAGCACCCTACGGACAGGGGCACCAGATACGCAGTATTTT
D gene: .; clone size: .; V gene: TRBV7-3; J gene: TRBJ1-2; CDR3 protein: CASSLTPLEVGRHGYTF; CDR3 DNA: TGTGCCAGCAGCTTAACCCCTCTCGAGGTTGGGAGGCATGGCTACACCTTC
D gene: TRBD2; clone size: .; V gene: TRBV14; J gene: TRBJ2-1; CDR3 protein: CASSQVVGGEGNEQFF; CDR3 DNA: TGTGCCAGCAGCCAAGTAGTGGGCGGGGAGGGCAATGAGCAGTTCTTC
D gene: .; clone size: .; V gene: TRBV5-1; J gene: TRBJ2-5; CDR3 protein: CASSLTGFQETQYF; CDR3 DNA: TGCGCCAGCAGCTTAACGGGGTTCCAAGAGACCCAGTACTTC
D gene: TRBD2; clone size: .; V gene: TRBV2; J gene: TRBJ2-7; CDR3 protein: CASSDLLAVLSYEQYF; CDR3 DNA: TGTGCCAGCAGTGATCTCCTAGCGGTACTATCCTACGAGCAGTACTTC
D gene: .; clone size: .; V gene: TRBV7-2; J gene: TRBJ2-5; CDR3 protein: CASSLGTANTQETQYF; CDR3 DNA: TGTGCCAGCAGCTTAGGAACGGCGAACACCCAAGAGACCCAGTACTTC
D gene: .; clone size: .; V gene: TRBV30; J gene: TRBJ1-4; CDR3 protein: CAWSVKGVANEKLFF; CDR3 DNA: TGTGCCTGGAGTGTAAAGGGTGTCGCTAATGAAAAACTGTTTTTT
D gene: .; clone size: few; V gene: TRBV5-1; J gene: TRBJ2-7; CDR3 protein: CASSFGGYSYEQYF; CDR3 DNA: TGCGCCAGCAGCTTTGGAGGTTACTCCTACGAGCAGTACTTC